This entry lists 14 T cell receptor beta chains sequenced from one sample in a study of radiation and T cells in renal cell carcinoma (dated by TCRdb to the early 2020s). Interpreted using the paper, the time point label stands for: blood 4 weeks post-SBRT, at nephrectomy. The label giving this sample's treatment or condition can be read as: 15 Gy SBRT to primary tumor, nephrectomy 4 weeks later. Library creation used the immunoSEQ multiplex PCR assay. Not all clones reach the TCRdb copy of this immuneACCESS table, which keeps in-frame sequences only. Checked studies attribute under half of the gap to unresolved V genes and leave the rest unexplained. The sample profile shows roughly 64,000 clones; approximately 80% of them were found once. Jointly, the top ten make up 6.5% to 7.5% of the sample. Sequencing was performed on blood, taken from a patient whose treatment included radiotherapy and nephrectomy. The source is a man aged 55 to 69 with renal cell carcinoma.

The J gene is TRBJ2-3, the V gene TRBV11-2; D may match TRBD1 or TRBD2 (7 bases each). The CDR3 length is 18 residues. Germline CDR1 is SGHAT and CDR2 is FQNNGV. Trimming took off 5 bases at V and 5 bases at J, with 26 bases between the two ends. The CDR3 DNA is TGTGCCAGCAGCAAAGGGACAGTTACTAGCGCCCTGGGAGATACGCAGTATTTT. Translated: CASSKGTVTSALGDTQYF. The full variable domain, its missing parts supplied by reference TRBV11-2 and TRBJ2-3, is EAGVAQSPRYKIIEKRQSVAFWCNPISGHATLYWYQQILGQGPKLLIQFQNNGVVDDSQLPKDRFSAERLKGVDSTLKIQPAKLEDSAVYLCASSKGTVTSALGDTQYFGPGTRLTVL.

This rearrangement joins TRBV6-5 to TRBJ2-3, with a weak D call TRBD1 (6 bases). The CDR3 length is 15 residues. V was shortened by 6 bases and J by 3 bases, with 16 bases between the two germline ends. Germline CDR1 and CDR2: MNHEY and SVGAGI. The CDR3 reads CASRPSGTHTDTQYF. The CDR3 DNA sequence: TGTGCCAGCAGACCCTCCGGGACACATACAGATACGCAGTATTTT.

The CDR3 region has the DNA TGCGCCAGCAGCCCCGAAGGGGCAGGTAATTCACCCCTCCACTTT. Translating it yields CASSPEGAGNSPLHF. The rearrangement uses TRBV5-1 and TRBJ1-6; D perhaps matches TRBD1 (5 bases). V was pared by 4 bases and J by 6 bases, with 14 bases between. Germline CDR1 SGHRS, CDR2 YFSETQ. CDR3 length: 15 amino acids.

V and J are TRBV19 and TRBJ2-7, with 8 bases that match TRBD2. Looked up from germline, CDR1 is LNHDA and CDR2 is SQIVND (reference sequence). The CDR3 contains 16 residues. V shed 4 bases, J shed 2 bases, and the junction held 10 bases outside the gene matches. CDR3 loop: CASSSGGSRGTYEQYF. CDR3 bases: TGTGCCAGTAGTAGCGGGGGGTCCCGCGGGACCTACGAGCAGTACTTC.

J is TRBJ2-3 and V is TRBV7-3; D gene uncertain. Germline assignment: CDR1 SGHTA and CDR2 FQGTGA. Trimming pared 4 bases from V and 0 bases from J, leaving 8 bases between. This CDR3 has 14 residues. DNA for the CDR3: TGTGCCAGCAGCTCGTTAACTAGCACAGATACGCAGTATTTT. It specifies CASSSLTSTDTQYF.

The chain couples TRBV7-8 to TRBJ2-7, with D perhaps matching TRBD1 (5 bases). Trimming cost V 1 base and J 2 bases, with 18 bases left between them. The CDR3 spans 17 residues. The germline V gene encodes CDR1 SGHVS and CDR2 FQNEAQ. The CDR3 is CASSLGGRIGDAYEQYF. CDR3 nucleotide sequence: TGTGCCAGCAGCTTAGGAGGACGCATAGGGGATGCCTACGAGCAGTACTTC. Full variable domain (rest looked up from reference TRBV7-8 and TRBJ2-7): GAGVSQSPRYKVAKRGQDVALRCDPISGHVSLFWYQQALGQGPEFLTYFQNEAQLDKSGLPSDRFFAERPEGSVSTLKIQRTQQEDSAVYLCASSLGGRIGDAYEQYFGPGTRLTVT.

As concerns this clone: This specimen includes other DNA sequences encoding the same CDR3. This sequence joins TRBV2 and TRBJ2-1; 7 bases match TRBD2. Germline CDR1 and CDR2: SNHLY and FYNNEI. Trimming took 5 bases from V and 5 from J; bases not matched to a gene: 3. This CDR3 contains 13 residues. CDR3 sequence (DNA): TGTGCCAGCAGTCCCCTAGCGGACAATGAGCAGTTCTTC. Protein: CASSPLADNEQFF.

V gene TRBV30 combines with J gene TRBJ1-2; possibly TRBD1 for D (5 bases). CDR3 length: 15 amino acids. Germline V gene lookup returns CDR1 GTSNPN and CDR2 SVGIG (reference sequence). Between the trimmed V and J ends, which lost 4 bases and 2 bases, there was a span of 17 bases. This CDR3 is CAWTFTGRLNYGYTF. The DNA for the CDR3 is TGTGCCTGGACCTTTACGGGACGGTTGAACTATGGCTACACCTTC.

The chain is built from TRBV19 and TRBJ1-5; D may be TRBD1 (5 bases). This CDR3 is 14 amino acids long. The V gene's germline CDR1 is LNHDA and CDR2 SQIVND (reference sequence). Trimming left V 3 bases short and J 5 bases short, with 11 bases between. The CDR3 DNA reads TGTGCCAGTAGTATTTGGGACGGAGATCAGCCCCAGCATTTT. It encodes CASSIWDGDQPQHF.

The chain recombines TRBV5-1 with TRBJ2-5; tentatively, D is TRBD2 (6 bases). CDR3 length equals 14 residues. Trimming removed 3 bases at V and 5 bases at J, with 14 bases between. Germline CDR1 is SGHRS and CDR2 is YFSETQ. The CDR3 loop reads CASSSYPGEETQYF. As DNA, the CDR3 is TGCGCCAGCAGCTCATATCCGGGGGAGGAGACCCAGTACTTC.

In DNA form, the CDR3 reads TGTGCCAGCAGCGTAGGAGGGCAGAGGAACACTGAAGCTTTCTTT. It yields the protein CASSVGGQRNTEAFF. The chain uses TRBV9 and TRBJ1-1, with D unclear. The ends were cut back, 0 bases at V and 1 base at J, with 10 bases in the middle. This CDR3 contains 15 residues. Germline V gene lookup returns CDR1 SGDLS and CDR2 YYNGEE. Drawing the rest from reference TRBV9 and TRBJ1-1, the complete variable domain is DSGVTQTPKHLITATGQRVTLRCSPRSGDLSVYWYQQSLDQGLQFLIQYYNGEERAKGNILERFSAQQFPDLHSELNLSSLELGDSALYFCASSVGGQRNTEAFFGQGTRLTVV.

About this clone: Other DNA variants within this sample encode the same CDR3. CDR3 residues: CASSGQRISGNTIYF. The CDR3 DNA reads as TGTGCCAGCAGTGGCCAGAGGATCTCTGGAAACACCATATATTTT. The chain employs TRBV6-1 and TRBJ1-3; D unresolved. This CDR3 comprises 15 residues. Germline V gene data show CDR1 as MNHNS and CDR2 as SASEGT. Trimming took off 4 bases at V and 0 bases at J, with 10 bases between the two ends.

Concerning this clone: The junction departs from the called germline gene at one end, perhaps through a read error. The chain joins TRBV20-1 to TRBJ1-1, with TRBD1 matching 7 bases. CDR1 is DFQATT, CDR2 SNEGSKA, per germline (reference sequence). CDR3 length equals 11 residues. For the CDR3, the DNA is TGCAGTGCTAGAGATTTGGACAGGATTAAATTT. Protein: CSARDLDRIKF.

The chain couples TRBV4-3 to TRBJ1-5; no clear D gene. CDR3 length: 15 residues. Germline-derived CDR1 and CDR2 are LGHNA and YSLEER. V was shortened by 2 bases and J by 0 bases, with 8 bases between the two germline ends. Written as DNA, the CDR3 is TGCGCCAGCAGCCAAACCGCCCTTAGCAATCAGCCCCAGCATTTT. This encodes CASSQTALSNQPQHF.